Shown below are 24 T cell receptor beta chains from a single sample sequenced in a study of T cells after posttransplantation cyclophosphamide. Generated by immunoSEQ multiplex PCR, the TCRdb table keeps only in-frame clones and is missing some. The sample includes fewer than 25,000 clones, 70% to 90% seen only once; the top ten take 8.2%. Control samples came 1 year after myeloablative marrow transplants with methotrexate plus calcineurin inhibitor. This sample comprised PBMCs, obtained after an allogeneic stem cell transplant with a calcineurin inhibitor and methotrexate. The receptor source for this set is a female patient aged 45-65 years who received an allogeneic stem cell transplant from an unrelated donor, was CMV-positive, and had chronic GVHD only. The graft donor may have given rise to some T cells.

This chain joins TRBV2 and TRBJ2-1, with a tentative D call TRBD2 (6 bases). The V end lost 6 bases, the J end lost 10 bases, and 13 bases lay between the germline ends. This CDR3 region has 12 residues. CDR1 is SNHLY and CDR2 is FYNNEI in the germline V gene. In DNA, the CDR3 is TGTGCCAGCAGCCCGACTAGTCCCGAGCAGTTCTTC. Protein sequence: CASSPTSPEQFF.

This clone was found once. Other DNA sequences in this sample translate to the same CDR3. The chain employs TRBV25-1 and TRBJ1-6; 8 bases are shared with TRBD1. The V and J ends lost 0 bases and 10 bases, in that order; junction bases with no gene match: 5. The CDR3 runs to 15 residues. The V gene's germline CDR1 is MGHDK and CDR2 SYGVNS. The CDR3 spells CASSEYGTGGSPLHF. The CDR3 region has the DNA TGTGCCAGCAGTGAATATGGCACAGGGGGGTCACCCCTCCACTTT.

This clone was counted a single time. This chain joins TRBV27 and TRBJ2-2; the D is unclear. The CDR3 has 16 residues. Trimming took 1 base from V and 1 from J, leaving 10 bases between them. Germline V gives CDR1 MNHEY, CDR2 SMNVEV (reference sequence). DNA of the CDR3: TGTGCCAGCAGTTTATTCAGGCGCGAGAACACCGGGGAGCTGTTTTTT. Its protein is CASSLFRRENTGELFF.

This clone was counted once. This rearrangement joins TRBV4-3 to TRBJ2-3, with 9 nucleotides matching TRBD2. Germline V lookup: CDR1 LGHNA, CDR2 YSLEER. V lost 3 bases and J lost 0; bases outside the gene matches: 7. This CDR3 has 17 amino acids. The CDR3 DNA reads TGCGCCAGCAGCCACACATGGACTAGCGCCAGCACAGATACGCAGTATTTT. This encodes CASSHTWTSASTDTQYF.

This chain connects TRBV5-6 to TRBJ1-5; D ambiguous. Trimming shortened V by 2 bases and J by 2 bases, and 8 bases separated the two germline ends. Germline-derived CDR1 and CDR2 are SGHDT and YYEEEE. The CDR3 has 14 residues. The CDR3 protein is CASSFEGRNQPQHF. The CDR3 DNA reads TGTGCCAGCAGCTTTGAGGGCCGCAATCAGCCCCAGCATTTT. Filled out from reference TRBV5-6 and TRBJ1-5, the complete variable domain reads DAGVTQSPTHLIKTRGQQVTLRCSPKSGHDTVSWYQQALGQGPQFIFQYYEEEERQRGNFPDRFSGHQFPNYSSELNVNALLLGDSALYLCASSFEGRNQPQHFGDGTRLSIL.

This clone was observed once. The CDR3 coding sequence is TGTGCCAGCAGCCAGATGATATACCTAGCGGGACCGAGCGAGCAGTACTTC. Amino acids: CASSQMIYLAGPSEQYF. The V gene is TRBV14, the J gene TRBJ2-7, with TRBD2 matching 9 bases. The length of the CDR3 is 17 residues. With 3 bases clipped from V and 6 bases from J, the junction kept 15 bases outside the gene matches. CDR1 and CDR2 (germline): SGHDN, FVKESK.

The chain has TRBV30 and TRBJ1-5, with D perhaps TRBD1 (5 bases). The ends were cut back, 1 base at V and 4 bases at J, with 11 bases in the middle. This CDR3 region has 14 residues. CDR1 is GTSNPN, CDR2 SVGIG, per germline (reference sequence). This CDR3 is CAWSGYRKNQPQHF. The CDR3 DNA reads TGTGCCTGGAGTGGGTACAGGAAGAATCAGCCCCAGCATTTT.

The CDR3 DNA reads TGTGCCAGCAGCAGGCGCAGGGCTAACTATGGCTACACCTTC. The encoded protein is CASSRRRANYGYTF. This chain uses TRBV21-1 with TRBJ1-2; the table's D call of TRBD1 was not tested on the DNA. TRBV21-1 is a listed pseudogene. The CDR3 loop spans 14 amino acids.

The J gene is TRBJ2-7, the V gene TRBV29-1; 7 positions match TRBD2. CDR3 length: 13 amino acids. CDR1 SQVTM and CDR2 ANQGSEA come from the germline V gene. Trimming removed 6 bases from V and 6 bases from J; junction bases left unmatched: 11. CDR3 nucleotides: TGCAGCGTCCTTAGCGGGTATTCCCCCGAGCAGTACTTC. Its protein is CSVLSGYSPEQYF.

The rearrangement uses TRBV19 and TRBJ2-7; 7 bases align to TRBD2. V dropped 5 bases and J dropped 5; count of bases not matched to a gene: 9. Germline V lookup: CDR1 LNHDA, CDR2 SQIVND (reference sequence). The CDR3 has 14 amino acids. This CDR3 is CASSPTGLTNEQYF. DNA for the CDR3: TGTGCCAGTAGTCCAACGGGACTAACAAACGAGCAGTACTTC.

The chain recombines TRBV19 with TRBJ2-7; 7 bases agree with TRBD2. The ends lost 4 bases at V and 6 bases at J; junction bases unmatched: 3. Germline V gene sequence: CDR1 LNHDA, CDR2 SQIVND (reference sequence). The CDR3 is made up of 12 amino acids. CDR3 sequence reads: CASSTLAGEQYF. The CDR3 DNA sequence: TGTGCCAGTAGTACGTTAGCGGGCGAGCAGTACTTC.

The V call is TRBV6-6, the J call TRBJ2-7; 10 nucleotides line up with TRBD2. Germline CDR1 is MNHNY and CDR2 is SVGAGI (reference sequence). The CDR3 is 15 amino acids. V shed 10 bases and J 3 bases; nucleotides not matched to a gene: 12. CDR3 sequence (DNA): TGTGCCACCCGGGGGGGGCTAGCGGGAGACTACGAGCAGTACTTC. Protein sequence: CATRGGLAGDYEQYF.

This chain links TRBV25-1 with TRBJ1-5; the D is unclear. Trimming left V 1 base short and J 9 bases short, with 16 bases between. The CDR3 is 15 residues long. Germline loops: CDR1 MGHDK, CDR2 SYGVNS. CDR3 sequence: CASSESDRLSGPQHF. DNA for the CDR3: TGTGCCAGCAGTGAATCGGACCGTCTTAGCGGGCCCCAGCATTTT. The full variable domain, with the rest looked up from reference TRBV25-1 and TRBJ1-5, is EADIYQTPRYLVIGTGKKITLECSQTMGHDKMYWYQQDPGMELHLIHYSYGVNSTEKGDLSSESTVSRIRTEHFPLTLESARPSHTSQYLCASSESDRLSGPQHFGDGTRLSIL.

Concerning this clone itself: Because the CDR3 is missing its conserved closing phenylalanine or tryptophan, this is likely a read error. The DNA is left out, because the CDR3 cannot be placed on it with certainty; the CDR3 is given as TCRdb lists it. The rearrangement joins TRBV5-4 to TRBJ1-2; the table gives TRBD1 as D, unverified against the DNA. Including both end residues, the CDR3 is 12 amino acids long. The germline V gene encodes CDR1 SGHNT and CDR2 YYREEE (reference sequence). CDR3 sequence: CASSLAQGTGVL.

The chain links TRBV5-6 to TRBJ2-2, with TRBD2 matching over 7 bases. In germline, CDR1 is SGHDT, CDR2 YYEEEE. The CDR3 is 16 amino acids. V lost 4 bases, J lost 5 bases, and 11 bases stayed unmatched. In DNA, the CDR3 is TGTGCCAGCAGCCCCCTAGGCGGGAGAGGTACCGGGGAGCTGTTTTTT. Protein product: CASSPLGGRGTGELFF.

A word on this clone: Compared with germline, one end of the junction differs, possibly owing to a read error. The V and J genes are TRBV7-9 and TRBJ1-1; a weak D match, TRBD1 (5 bases). The CDR3 sequence is 16 residues long. Per germline, CDR1 SEHNR and CDR2 FQNEAQ (reference sequence). CDR3 in amino acids: CASSPDRTRRNSEAFF. CDR3 coding DNA: TGTGCCAGCAGCCCAGATCGGACAAGGCGGAACTCTGAAGCTTTCTTT. The variable domain in full, with the rest retrieved from reference TRBV7-9 and TRBJ1-1, is DTGVSQNPRHKITKRGQNVTFRCDPISEHNRLYWYRQTLGQGPEFLTYFQNEAQLEKSRLLSDRFSAERPKGSFSTLEIQRTEQGDSAMYLCASSPDRTRRNSEAFFGQGTRLTVV.

This sequence joins TRBV27 and TRBJ2-1; 9 bases are a match to TRBD2. The germline V gene encodes CDR1 MNHEY and CDR2 SMNVEV (reference sequence). Trimming removed 6 bases from V and 2 bases from J; junction bases left unmatched: 11. The CDR3 sequence is 17 residues long. CDR3: CASSHLRLADTYNEQFF. CDR3 DNA: TGTGCCAGCAGCCACCTCCGACTAGCGGATACCTACAATGAGCAGTTCTTC.

The V gene is TRBV6-4, the J gene TRBJ2-3; 8 nucleotides align to TRBD2. With V trimmed by 4 bases and J by 8 bases, 5 bases remained unmatched. The CDR3 has 13 residues. Germline-derived CDR1 and CDR2 are MRHNA and SNTAGT. The CDR3 sequence is CASSAQLAATQYF. The CDR3 region has the DNA TGTGCCAGCAGTGCCCAACTAGCGGCTACGCAGTATTTT.

The gene calls are TRBV19 and TRBJ1-1, with D perhaps TRBD1 (6 bases). Trimming removed 4 bases at V and 1 base at J, with 13 bases between. Germline V lookup: CDR1 LNHDA, CDR2 SQIVND (reference sequence). CDR3 size: 15 residues. The CDR3 spells CASSTNNRENTEAFF. In DNA, the CDR3 is TGTGCCAGTAGTACTAATAACAGGGAGAACACTGAAGCTTTCTTT.

The chain is built from TRBV6-1 and TRBJ1-3; TRBD1 is a possible D gene (5 bases). V was pared by 4 bases and J by 3 bases, with 13 bases between. Germline V gene lookup returns CDR1 MNHNS and CDR2 SASEGT. This CDR3 is 15 amino acids long. This CDR3 is CASSVVGVVGNTIYF. The CDR3 DNA reads as TGTGCCAGCAGTGTCGTAGGGGTCGTTGGAAACACCATATATTTT.

This rearrangement joins TRBV19 to TRBJ1-5; D not certain. The V gene's germline CDR1 is LNHDA and CDR2 SQIVND (reference sequence). V shed 2 bases and J shed 0 bases, with 17 bases lying between them. The CDR3 has 18 amino acids. DNA of the CDR3: TGTGCCAGTAGTATAATCCGTCGGCAGGTCAATAGCAATCAGCCCCAGCATTTT. Its protein product is CASSIIRRQVNSNQPQHF. Full variable domain (rest looked up from reference TRBV19 and TRBJ1-5): DGGITQSPKYLFRKEGQNVTLSCEQNLNHDAMYWYRQDPGQGLRLIYYSQIVNDFQKGDIAEGYSVSREKKESFPLTVTSAQKNPTAFYLCASSIIRRQVNSNQPQHFGDGTRLSIL.

The rearrangement uses TRBV7-6 and TRBJ1-1, with TRBD1 matching over 9 bases. In germline, CDR1 is SGHVS, CDR2 FNYEAQ. This CDR3 is 16 amino acids long. With 3 bases clipped from V and 0 bases from J, the junction kept 5 bases outside the gene matches. The CDR3 protein is CASSLDRGFMNTEAFF. The CDR3 coding sequence is TGTGCCAGCAGCTTGGACAGGGGATTCATGAACACTGAAGCTTTCTTT.

This clone appeared once. The chain recombines TRBV28 with TRBJ1-6; D not certain. V was trimmed by 4 bases and J by 13 bases, leaving 11 bases between them. CDR1 and CDR2 (germline): MDHEN, SYDVKM. The CDR3 contains 12 residues. Written as DNA, the CDR3 is TGTGCCAGCAGTTCCTTTCCGGGGCCCCTCCACTTT. It encodes CASSSFPGPLHF.

This sequence joins TRBV7-9 and TRBJ2-1, with D unresolved. Germline loops: CDR1 SEHNR, CDR2 FQNEAQ (reference sequence). V was pared by 0 bases and J by 5 bases, with 5 bases between. This CDR3 spans 13 amino acids. As DNA, the CDR3 is TGTGCCAGCAGCTTAGCCAGTCACAATGAGCAGTTCTTC. This encodes CASSLASHNEQFF.